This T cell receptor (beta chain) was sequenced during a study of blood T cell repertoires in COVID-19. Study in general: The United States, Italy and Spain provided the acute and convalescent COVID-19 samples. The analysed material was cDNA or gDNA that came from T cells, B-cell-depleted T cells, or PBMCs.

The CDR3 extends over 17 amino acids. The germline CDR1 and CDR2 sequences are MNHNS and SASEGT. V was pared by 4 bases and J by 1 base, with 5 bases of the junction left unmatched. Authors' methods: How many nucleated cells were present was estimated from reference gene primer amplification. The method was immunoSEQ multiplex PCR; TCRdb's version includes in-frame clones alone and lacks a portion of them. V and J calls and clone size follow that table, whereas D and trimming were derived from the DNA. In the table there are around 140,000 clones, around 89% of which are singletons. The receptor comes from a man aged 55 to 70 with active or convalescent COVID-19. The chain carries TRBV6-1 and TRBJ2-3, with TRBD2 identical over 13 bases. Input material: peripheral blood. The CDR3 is CASSAGTSGEGTDTQYF. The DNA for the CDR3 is TGTGCCAGCAGTGCGGGGACTAGCGGGGAGGGCACAGATACGCAGTATTTT.